Listed here are 26 T cell receptor beta chains from one sample, sequenced in a study of vaccination effects on CD4 cells after COVID-19. Generated by immunoSEQ multiplex PCR, the TCRdb table keeps only in-frame clones and is missing some. The sample carries more than 60,000 clones, roughly 74% recorded once. Subsequent to ten to eleven days of culture, CD4+ T cells were isolated. Two doses of either BNT162b2 or mRNA-1273 were given to each participant. These receptors are not linked to any known antigen. The sample was CD4+ T cells from PBMCs cultured without peptide, taken after COVID-19 vaccination. The receptors originated from a human donor who received a COVID-19 vaccine.

This rearrangement joins TRBV5-1 to TRBJ1-1; TRBD1 aligns across 7 bases. The CDR3 runs to 15 residues. Germline V gene lookup returns CDR1 SGHRS and CDR2 YFSETQ. After removal of 4 bases from V and 6 bases from J, the junction contained 12 bases not matched to a gene. CDR3 DNA sequence: TGCGCCAGCAGCGCGGTGACAGGGATTAAAGCTGAAGCTTTCTTT. Translated, it gives CASSAVTGIKAEAFF.

This sequence joins TRBV5-4 and TRBJ1-2, with TRBD1 matching 7 bases. Trimming cost V 1 base and J 4 bases; bases outside gene matches: 1. Germline CDR1 and CDR2: SGHNT and YYREEE (reference sequence). This CDR3 is 13 amino acids long. The CDR3 is CASSLTGVYGYTF. As DNA, the CDR3 is TGTGCCAGCAGCTTGACAGGGGTCTATGGCTACACCTTC.

The genes are TRBV2 and TRBJ2-6, with TRBD2 matching 7 bases. Per germline, CDR1 SNHLY and CDR2 FYNNEI. There are 17 residues in the CDR3. The V gene end was trimmed by 8 bases and the J gene end by 0 bases; junction bases not matched to a gene: 10. The CDR3 coding sequence is TGTGCCAGCGGGAGGGCAGGAGTAATCTCTGGGGCCAACGTCCTGACTTTC. It encodes CASGRAGVISGANVLTF. The complete variable domain, with remaining parts taken from reference TRBV2 and TRBJ2-6, reads EPEVTQTPSHQVTQMGQEVILRCVPISNHLYFYWYRQILGQKVEFLVSFYNNEISEKSEIFDDQFSVERPDGSNFTLKIRSTKLEDSAMYFCASGRAGVISGANVLTFGAGSRLTVL.

The gene calls are TRBV2 and TRBJ1-6, with unresolved D. Germline V gene sequence: CDR1 SNHLY, CDR2 FYNNEI. CDR3 length equals 15 residues. Between the trimmed V and J ends, which lost 6 bases and 0 bases, there was a span of 9 bases. Here the CDR3 reads CASRSTDSYNSPLHF. In DNA form, the CDR3 reads TGTGCCAGCAGATCCACCGACTCCTATAATTCACCCCTCCACTTT.

The chain is built from TRBV7-2 and TRBJ2-5; tentatively, D is TRBD2 (6 bases). This CDR3 spans 15 amino acids. Germline CDR1 and CDR2: SGHTA and FQGNSA. The V end lost 4 bases, the J end lost 1 base, and 13 bases lay between the germline ends. For the CDR3, the DNA is TGTGCCAGCAGCTCGGATCCGGGACTCCAAGAGACCCAGTACTTC. This encodes CASSSDPGLQETQYF.

The chain recombines TRBV6-1 with TRBJ1-1; a possible D gene is TRBD1 (5 bases). V was trimmed by 2 bases and J by 4 bases, leaving 14 bases between them. CDR1 and CDR2 from the germline V gene are MNHNS and SASEGT. This CDR3 comprises 15 residues. CDR3 protein: CASSENPTGGTEAFF. The CDR3 DNA reads TGTGCCAGCAGTGAAAATCCCACGGGGGGCACTGAAGCTTTCTTT.

This clone is a singleton in its sample. This sequence joins TRBV9 and TRBJ2-3; D is perhaps TRBD2 (6 bases). From germline, CDR1 is SGDLS and CDR2 YYNGEE. The CDR3 length is 17 residues. V lost 0 bases and J lost 0, with 14 bases in between. The CDR3 sequence is CASSVAGEKPSTDTQYF. The DNA of the CDR3 is TGTGCCAGCAGCGTAGCGGGGGAGAAACCTAGCACAGATACGCAGTATTTT.

V and J are TRBV5-1 and TRBJ1-6; D unresolved. V lost 2 bases, J lost 6 bases, and 9 bases lay in between. CDR1 is SGHRS and CDR2 is YFSETQ in the germline V gene. The CDR3 sequence is 14 residues long. This CDR3 reads CASSFRVANSPLHF. The DNA of the CDR3 is TGCGCCAGCAGCTTCCGGGTTGCTAATTCACCCCTCCACTTT.

The sample holds a few counts of this clone. The rearrangement links TRBV19 to TRBJ1-2, with D unresolved. Germline CDR1 reads LNHDA; CDR2 reads SQIVND (reference sequence). Trimming left V 8 bases short and J 1 base short, with 8 bases between. The CDR3 extends over 12 amino acids. CDR3 bases: TGTGCCAGTCGCGATATTAACTATGGCTACACCTTC. As protein: CASRDINYGYTF.

The J gene is TRBJ1-4, the V gene TRBV24-1, with D unresolved. The CDR3 extends over 16 amino acids. Germline V gene sequence: CDR1 KGHDR, CDR2 SFDVKD. Trimming took off 8 bases at V and 7 bases at J, with 22 bases between the two ends. The CDR3 DNA follows: TGTGCCACCACCAAGCCCTGGGAGGAGTTGAGTGAAAAACTGTTTTTT. This translates into CATTKPWEELSEKLFF.

V is TRBV30 and J is TRBJ2-3; TRBD2 might be the D (6 bases). Germline lookup yields CDR1 GTSNPN and CDR2 SVGIG (reference sequence). V was shortened by 5 bases and J by 2 bases, with 14 bases between the two germline ends. This CDR3 is 14 amino acids long. The CDR3 here is CAWARDSSTDTQYF. DNA of the CDR3: TGTGCCTGGGCGCGGGACTCATCCACAGATACGCAGTATTTT.

The chain uses TRBV5-1 and TRBJ2-3; 8 nucleotides match TRBD1. The CDR3 totals 14 residues. Looked up from germline, CDR1 is SGHRS and CDR2 is YFSETQ. J gave up 5 bases and V 3 bases, and 5 bases lay outside the gene matches. The CDR3 DNA follows: TGCGCCAGCAGCTCGACAGGGGCCGGAGATACGCAGTATTTT. Its protein product is CASSSTGAGDTQYF.

The chain couples TRBV5-1 to TRBJ2-3, with D possibly being TRBD2 (7 bases). Trimming shortened V by 1 base and J by 1 base, and 13 bases separated the two germline ends. Germline CDR1 reads SGHRS; CDR2 reads YFSETQ. This CDR3 spans 16 amino acids. Here the CDR3 DNA reads TGCGCCAGCAGCTTGATGGGGGGGCGAGGCACAGATACGCAGTATTTT. Residues: CASSLMGGRGTDTQYF.

This chain links TRBV24-1 with TRBJ2-1; 8 nucleotides align to TRBD1. Germline V gives CDR1 KGHDR, CDR2 SFDVKD. V gave up 9 bases and J gave up 0 bases; unmatched junction bases: 6. This CDR3 is built from 15 residues. The DNA of the CDR3 is TGTGCCACCGGGACAGGTCTGGGCTCCTACAATGAGCAGTTCTTC. This codes for CATGTGLGSYNEQFF.

This rearrangement joins TRBV7-9 to TRBJ1-3; unclear D gene. Per the germline V gene, CDR1 is SEHNR and CDR2 is FQNEAQ (reference sequence). V lost 4 bases, J lost 2 bases, and 12 bases lay in between. The CDR3 covers 15 residues. CDR3 in amino acids: CASSSLAEAGNTIYF. DNA for the CDR3: TGTGCCAGCAGCTCCTTAGCGGAGGCTGGAAACACCATATATTTT.

The J gene is TRBJ1-3, the V gene TRBV5-1; D is unresolved. CDR1 SGHRS and CDR2 YFSETQ come from the germline V gene. The CDR3 spans 15 residues. The ends were cut back, 4 bases at V and 0 bases at J, with 11 bases in the middle. CDR3 bases: TGCGCCAGCAGCCCCTTGGTGGACTCTGGAAACACCATATATTTT. It is translated as CASSPLVDSGNTIYF.

The chain is built from TRBV19 and TRBJ1-2, with D perhaps matching TRBD1 (6 bases). The CDR3 has 14 residues. CDR1 and CDR2 from the germline V gene are LNHDA and SQIVND (reference sequence). Trimming stripped 6 bases from V and 6 bases from J, with 17 bases between. CDR3 coding DNA: TGTGCCAGTAGGACGACCAGGGGTTTGGATGGCTACACCTTC. Translated, it gives CASRTTRGLDGYTF.

The CDR3 loop is CASRTGAGNTIYF. The CDR3 DNA follows: TGCGCCAGCAGGACAGGGGCCGGAAACACCATATATTTT. V is TRBV10-2 and J is TRBJ1-3; TRBD1 matches at 8 bases. The CDR3 is 13 residues long. Germline assignment: CDR1 WSHSY and CDR2 SAAADI. After removal of 6 bases from V and 4 bases from J, the junction contained 2 bases not matched to a gene.

The J gene is TRBJ1-5, the V gene TRBV19, with D tentatively TRBD1 (5 bases). Trimming took 5 bases from V and 0 from J, leaving 11 bases between them. The germline CDR1 and CDR2 sequences are LNHDA and SQIVND (reference sequence). The CDR3 spans 15 residues. CDR3 DNA sequence: TGTGCCAGTAGTGATGCCCAGGGTAGCAATCAGCCCCAGCATTTT. Residues: CASSDAQGSNQPQHF. Full variable domain (remainder filled in from reference TRBV19 and TRBJ1-5): DGGITQSPKYLFRKEGQNVTLSCEQNLNHDAMYWYRQDPGQGLRLIYYSQIVNDFQKGDIAEGYSVSREKKESFPLTVTSAQKNPTAFYLCASSDAQGSNQPQHFGDGTRLSIL.

The V and J genes are TRBV24-1 and TRBJ2-6; D unresolved. The V end was cut by 5 bases, the J end by 2 bases, with 3 bases between. CDR1 is KGHDR, CDR2 SFDVKD, per germline. The CDR3 loop spans 13 amino acids. The CDR3 DNA follows: TGTGCCACCAGTGGGGCTGGGGCCAACGTCCTGACTTTC. This translates into CATSGAGANVLTF.

The rearrangement joins TRBV29-1 to TRBJ1-1, with a tentative D call TRBD1 (5 bases). CDR1 is SQVTM, CDR2 ANQGSEA, per germline. Trimming took off 6 bases at V and 13 bases at J, with 24 bases between the two ends. This CDR3 region has 13 residues. For the CDR3, the DNA is TGCAGCGTAAACAGAGGGGCCGTAGGGACGAGTTTCTTT. It translates to CSVNRGAVGTSFF.

The rearrangement uses TRBV3-1 (or the pseudogene TRBV3-2) and TRBJ2-5; possible D gene TRBD1, 6 bases. In germline, CDR1 is LGHDT, CDR2 YNNKEL (reference sequence). The CDR3 consists of 17 residues. V was trimmed by 6 bases and J by 5 bases, leaving 25 bases between them. CDR3 sequence reads: CASSLRLLPGAVETQYF. The CDR3 nucleotides read TGTGCCAGCAGTCTCCGGCTCTTACCAGGGGCCGTGGAGACCCAGTACTTC.

The chain employs TRBV5-1 and TRBJ1-4, with TRBD1 identical over 7 bases. The length of the CDR3 is 15 residues. The germline V gene has CDR1 SGHRS and CDR2 YFSETQ. V gave up 0 bases and J gave up 8 bases; unmatched junction bases: 7. CDR3 in amino acids: CASSLGGGAREKLFF. CDR3 sequence (DNA): TGCGCCAGCAGCTTGGGAGGGGGCGCACGGGAAAAACTGTTTTTT.

The chain is built from TRBV6-5 and TRBJ1-2; 7 bases map to TRBD1. CDR3 size: 16 residues. The V gene end was trimmed by 0 bases and the J gene end by 8 bases; junction bases not matched to a gene: 12. CDR1 and CDR2 (germline): MNHEY, SVGAGI. The CDR3 region has the DNA TGTGCCAGCAGTTACTCCGGGGGCAGGGGGAATTCGGGCTACACCTTC. It codes for CASSYSGGRGNSGYTF.

The chain couples TRBV5-1 to TRBJ2-1; D may be TRBD2 (6 bases). V lost 4 bases and J 1 base, leaving 12 bases between the germline ends. This CDR3 is 15 amino acids long. Germline loops: CDR1 SGHRS, CDR2 YFSETQ. The CDR3 coding sequence is TGCGCCAGCAGCCCGGACGGGGGATCCTACAATGAGCAGTTCTTC. Protein product: CASSPDGGSYNEQFF.

Here the CDR3 DNA reads TGTGCCAGCAGCCCAGTGACAGGGAAGGATCAGCCCCAGCATTTT. Translated: CASSPVTGKDQPQHF. The chain links TRBV7-6 to TRBJ1-5, with TRBD1 matching 7 bases. Germline-derived CDR1 and CDR2 are SGHVS and FNYEAQ. Trimming removed 5 bases from V and 5 bases from J; junction bases left unmatched: 9. The CDR3 extends over 15 amino acids.